A single sample gave rise to the 3 T cell receptor beta chains below, sequenced in a study of Ad26.COV2.S vaccination and SARS-CoV-2 variants. Described treatment: over 15 received Ad26.COV2.S at low or high dose, single or two shots; 5 received placebo; per-sample allocation not given. Repertoires come from day 63 after the first vaccine or placebo injection. The repertoire was sequenced with immunoSEQ multiplex PCR; TCRdb's copy has only in-frame clones and lacks some. The sample records 350,000 to 500,000 clones, less than 95% being singletons. Sample: peripheral blood, taken in a trial of Ad26.COV2.S vaccine versus placebo. These TCRs come from a person aged 18-65 years who received the Ad26.COV2.S COVID-19 vaccine or a placebo.

V gene TRBV19 combines with J gene TRBJ2-7; D possibly uses TRBD1 or TRBD2 (5 bases each). This CDR3 is 14 amino acids long. The germline V and J ends were trimmed by 4 bases and 0 bases, with 10 bases remaining between them. The germline CDR1 and CDR2 sequences are LNHDA and SQIVND (reference sequence). The CDR3 sequence is CASSKGPPSYEQYF. CDR3 DNA sequence: TGTGCCAGTAGTAAGGGACCGCCCTCCTACGAGCAGTACTTC.

The chain links TRBV7-3 to TRBJ2-5; 13 nucleotides line up with TRBD2. With V trimmed by 5 bases and J by 2 bases, 5 bases remained unmatched. This CDR3 has 16 residues. Germline-derived CDR1 and CDR2 are SGHTA and FQGTGA. In DNA, the CDR3 is TGTGCCAGCAGCCCCGGACTAGCGGGAGTACAAGAGACCCAGTACTTC. Translating gives CASSPGLAGVQETQYF. Full variable domain (outside the CDR3, taken from reference TRBV7-3 and TRBJ2-5): GAGVSQTPSNKVTEKGKYVELRCDPISGHTALYWYRQSLGQGPEFLIYFQGTGAADDSGLPNDRFFAVRPEGSVSTLKIQRTERGDSAVYLCASSPGLAGVQETQYFGPGTRLLVL.

The chain carries TRBV5-6 and TRBJ2-7, with 9 positions matching TRBD1. The CDR3 length is 14 residues. The V gene's germline CDR1 is SGHDT and CDR2 YYEEEE. V lost 2 bases to trimming and J lost 4 bases; unmatched junction nucleotides: 4. The DNA for the CDR3 is TGTGCCAGCAGCTTCCGGGACAGGGATTACGAGCAGTACTTC. It yields the protein CASSFRDRDYEQYF.